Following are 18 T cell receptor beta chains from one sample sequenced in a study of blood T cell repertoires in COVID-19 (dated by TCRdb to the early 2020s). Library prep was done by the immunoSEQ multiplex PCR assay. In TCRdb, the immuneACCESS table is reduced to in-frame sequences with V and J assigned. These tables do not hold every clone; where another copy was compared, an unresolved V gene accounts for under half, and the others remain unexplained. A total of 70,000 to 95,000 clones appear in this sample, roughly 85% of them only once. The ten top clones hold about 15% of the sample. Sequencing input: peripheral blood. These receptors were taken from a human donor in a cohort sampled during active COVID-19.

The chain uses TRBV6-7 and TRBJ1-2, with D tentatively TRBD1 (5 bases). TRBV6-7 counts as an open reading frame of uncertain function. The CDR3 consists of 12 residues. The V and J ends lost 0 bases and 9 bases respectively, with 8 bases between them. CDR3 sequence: CASSYSRTSYTF. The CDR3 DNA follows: TGTGCCAGCAGTTACTCACGGACAAGCTACACCTTC.

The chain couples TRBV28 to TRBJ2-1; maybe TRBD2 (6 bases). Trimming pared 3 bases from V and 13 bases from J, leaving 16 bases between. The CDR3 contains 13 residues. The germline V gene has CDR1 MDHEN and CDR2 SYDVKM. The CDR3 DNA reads TGTGCCAGCAGTTTTCAACGTACCGGGACTCAGTTCTTC. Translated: CASSFQRTGTQFF.

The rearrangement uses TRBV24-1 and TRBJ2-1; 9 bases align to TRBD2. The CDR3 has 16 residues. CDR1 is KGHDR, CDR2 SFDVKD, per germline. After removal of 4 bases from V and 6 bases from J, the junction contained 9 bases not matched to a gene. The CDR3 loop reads CATSDHSGSWGNEQFF. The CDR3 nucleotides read TGTGCCACCAGTGACCATAGCGGGAGCTGGGGCAATGAGCAGTTCTTC.

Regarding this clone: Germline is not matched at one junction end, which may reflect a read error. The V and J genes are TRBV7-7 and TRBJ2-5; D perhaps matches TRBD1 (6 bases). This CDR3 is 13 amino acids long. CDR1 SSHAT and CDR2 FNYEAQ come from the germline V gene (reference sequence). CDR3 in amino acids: CASSQTGQETQYF. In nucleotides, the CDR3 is TGTGCTAGCAGCCAAACAGGGCAAGAGACCCAGTACTTC.

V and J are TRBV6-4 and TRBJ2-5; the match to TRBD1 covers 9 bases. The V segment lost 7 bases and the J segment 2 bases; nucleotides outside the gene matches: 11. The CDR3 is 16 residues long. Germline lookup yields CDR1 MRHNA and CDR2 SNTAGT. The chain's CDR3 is CASNPPTGGIQETQYF. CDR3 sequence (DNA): TGTGCCAGCAACCCGCCGACAGGGGGAATTCAAGAGACCCAGTACTTC.

CDR3: CASSLGSNRGGNEQFF. CDR3 in DNA: TGTGCCAGCAGCTTGGGCTCCAACAGGGGCGGCAATGAGCAGTTCTTC. The rearrangement links TRBV5-4 to TRBJ2-1; 7 nucleotides align to TRBD1. CDR1 and CDR2 from the germline V gene are SGHNT and YYREEE (reference sequence). J was trimmed by 6 bases and V by 0 bases; bases with no gene match: 9. This CDR3 spans 16 amino acids.

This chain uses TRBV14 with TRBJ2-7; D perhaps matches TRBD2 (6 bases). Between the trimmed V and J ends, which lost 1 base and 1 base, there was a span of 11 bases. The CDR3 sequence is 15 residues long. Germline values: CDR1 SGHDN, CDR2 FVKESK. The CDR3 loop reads CASSQVTGLSYEQYF. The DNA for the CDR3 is TGTGCCAGCAGCCAAGTGACGGGACTTTCCTACGAGCAGTACTTC. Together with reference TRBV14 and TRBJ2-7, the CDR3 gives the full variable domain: EAGVTQFPSHSVIEKGQTVTLRCDPISGHDNLYWYRRVMGKEIKFLLHFVKESKQDESGMPNNRFLAERTGGTYSTLKVQPAELEDSGVYFCASSQVTGLSYEQYFGPGTRLTVT.

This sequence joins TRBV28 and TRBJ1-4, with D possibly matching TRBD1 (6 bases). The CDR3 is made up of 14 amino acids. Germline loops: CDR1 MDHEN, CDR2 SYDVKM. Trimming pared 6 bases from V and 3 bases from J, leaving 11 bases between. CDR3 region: CASSQQGSNEKLFF. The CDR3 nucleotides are TGTGCCAGCAGCCAACAGGGATCTAATGAAAAACTGTTTTTT.

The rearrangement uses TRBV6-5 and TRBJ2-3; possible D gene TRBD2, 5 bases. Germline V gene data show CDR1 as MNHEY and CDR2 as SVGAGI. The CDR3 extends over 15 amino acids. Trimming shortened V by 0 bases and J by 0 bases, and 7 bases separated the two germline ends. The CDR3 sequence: CASSYSRVSTDTQYF. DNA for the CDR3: TGTGCCAGCAGTTACTCGAGGGTGAGCACAGATACGCAGTATTTT.

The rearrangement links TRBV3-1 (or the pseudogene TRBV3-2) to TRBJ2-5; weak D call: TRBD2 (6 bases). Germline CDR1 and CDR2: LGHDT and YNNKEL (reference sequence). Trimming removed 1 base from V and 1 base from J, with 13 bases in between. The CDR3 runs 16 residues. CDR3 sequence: CASSQGRDSFQETQYF. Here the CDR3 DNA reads TGTGCCAGCAGCCAAGGTCGGGACTCATTCCAAGAGACCCAGTACTTC.

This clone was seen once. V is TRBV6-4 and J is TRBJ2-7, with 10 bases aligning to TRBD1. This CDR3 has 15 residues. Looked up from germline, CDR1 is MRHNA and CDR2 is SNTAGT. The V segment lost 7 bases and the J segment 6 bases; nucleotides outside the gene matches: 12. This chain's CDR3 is CASTPGTGVKREQYF. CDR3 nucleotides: TGTGCCAGCACCCCCGGGACAGGGGTTAAGCGCGAGCAGTACTTC.

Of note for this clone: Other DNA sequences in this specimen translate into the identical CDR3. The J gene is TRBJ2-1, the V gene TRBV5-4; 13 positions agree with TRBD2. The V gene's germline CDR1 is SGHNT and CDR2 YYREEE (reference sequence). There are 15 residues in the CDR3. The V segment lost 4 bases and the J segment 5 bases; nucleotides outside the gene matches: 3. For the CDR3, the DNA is TGTGCCAGCAGCCGCGGACTAGCGGGAGACAATGAGCAGTTCTTC. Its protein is CASSRGLAGDNEQFF.

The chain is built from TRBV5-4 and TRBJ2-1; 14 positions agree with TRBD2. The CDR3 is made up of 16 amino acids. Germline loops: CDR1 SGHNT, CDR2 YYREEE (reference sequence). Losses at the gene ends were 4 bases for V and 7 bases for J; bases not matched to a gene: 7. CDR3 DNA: TGTGCCAGCAGCCAGACTAGCGGGAGGGCCGGGAATGAGCAGTTCTTC. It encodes CASSQTSGRAGNEQFF. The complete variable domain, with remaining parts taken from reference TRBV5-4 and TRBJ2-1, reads ETGVTQSPTHLIKTRGQQVTLRCSSQSGHNTVSWYQQALGQGPQFIFQYYREEENGRGNFPPRFSGLQFPNYSSELNVNALELDDSALYLCASSQTSGRAGNEQFFGPGTRLTVL.

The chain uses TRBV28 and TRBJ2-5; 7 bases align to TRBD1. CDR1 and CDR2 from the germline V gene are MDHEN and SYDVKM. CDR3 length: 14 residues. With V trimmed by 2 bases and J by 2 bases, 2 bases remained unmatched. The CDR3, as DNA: TGTGCCAGCAGTTTAGGGGACAGACAAGAGACCCAGTACTTC. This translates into CASSLGDRQETQYF.

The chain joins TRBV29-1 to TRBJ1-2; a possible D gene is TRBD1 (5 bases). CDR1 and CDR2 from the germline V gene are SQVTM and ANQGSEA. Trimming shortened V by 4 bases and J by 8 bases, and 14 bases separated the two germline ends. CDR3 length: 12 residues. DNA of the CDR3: TGCAGCGTTGTGGACGGGGGTCGGGGCTACACCTTC. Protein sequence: CSVVDGGRGYTF.

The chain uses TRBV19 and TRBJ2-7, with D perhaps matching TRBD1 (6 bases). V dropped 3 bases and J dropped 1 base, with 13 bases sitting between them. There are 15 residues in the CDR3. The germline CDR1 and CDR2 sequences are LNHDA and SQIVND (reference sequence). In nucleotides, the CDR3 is TGTGCCAGTAGTATCGGCAGGGGAAGGTCCTACGAGCAGTACTTC. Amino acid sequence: CASSIGRGRSYEQYF.

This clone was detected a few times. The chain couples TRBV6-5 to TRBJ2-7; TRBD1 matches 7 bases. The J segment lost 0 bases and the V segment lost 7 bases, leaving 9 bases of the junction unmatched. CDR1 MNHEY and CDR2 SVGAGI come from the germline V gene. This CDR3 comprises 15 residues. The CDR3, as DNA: TGTGCCAGCAAACTAGGGGGCAATCCCTCCTACGAGCAGTACTTC. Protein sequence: CASKLGGNPSYEQYF.

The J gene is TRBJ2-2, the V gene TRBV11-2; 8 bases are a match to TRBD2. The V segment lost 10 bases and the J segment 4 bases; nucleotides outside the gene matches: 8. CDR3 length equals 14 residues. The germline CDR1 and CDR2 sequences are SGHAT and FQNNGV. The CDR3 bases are TGTGCCACTGGCGGGGGGCGTGTCACCGGGGAGCTGTTTTTT. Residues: CATGGGRVTGELFF.